The 23 T cell receptor beta chains given below trace back to one sample, sequenced in a study of T cells after yellow fever vaccination. TCRdb itself ran the 5' RACE reads through MiXCR, one entry per CDR3 protein. The repertoire holds 350,000 to 450,000 distinct CDR3 sequences, with more than 5.5% as singletons. The sample consisted of PBMCs, taken 5 days after the yellow fever booster vaccination. Receptor source: a man between 25 and 39 years old who received the YFV17D yellow fever vaccine.

This clonotype was seen many times. The genes are TRBV4-1 and TRBJ2-3; no firm D call. The CDR3 runs 16 residues. Germline CDR1 and CDR2: MGHRA and YSYEKL. V lost 0 bases, J lost 0 bases, and 10 bases lay in between. CDR3: CASSQDLWDSTDTQYF. The CDR3 DNA sequence: TGCGCCAGCAGCCAAGATTTGTGGGATAGCACAGATACGCAGTATTTT.

This CDR3 reads CASSPGLRYGYTF. CDR3 nucleotides: TGTGCCAGCAGCCCCGGCCTTCGCTATGGCTACACCTTC. The rearrangement joins TRBV14 to TRBJ1-2, with D uncertain. CDR1 SGHDN and CDR2 FVKESK come from the germline V gene. Trimming removed 4 bases at V and 4 bases at J, with 10 bases between. This CDR3 is built from 13 residues. Combining the CDR3 with reference TRBV14 and TRBJ1-2 gives the whole variable domain EAGVTQFPSHSVIEKGQTVTLRCDPISGHDNLYWYRRVMGKEIKFLLHFVKESKQDESGMPNNRFLAERTGGTYSTLKVQPAELEDSGVYFCASSPGLRYGYTFGSGTRLTVV.

The table lists this clonotype with many counts. The chain carries TRBV5-1 and TRBJ2-2; D remains ambiguous. Deletions cut 0 bases from V and 0 bases from J, with 9 bases between. The CDR3 length is 16 residues. Germline V gene sequence: CDR1 SGHRS, CDR2 YFSETQ. This CDR3 is CASSLAPGPNTGELFF. In DNA form, the CDR3 reads TGCGCCAGCAGCTTGGCCCCAGGACCGAACACCGGGGAGCTGTTTTTT.

This clonotype has a count of ten or more. Written as DNA, the CDR3 is TGTGCCAGCAGTTTAAGGGTAAATACTGAGCAGTTCTTC. This gives the protein CASSLRVNTEQFF. This rearrangement joins TRBV12-3 or TRBV12-4 to TRBJ2-1; D gene ambiguous. The CDR3 contains 13 residues. Trimming left V 2 bases short and J 9 bases short, with 11 bases between.

In its sample, this clonotype was seen many times. V gene TRBV3-1 combines with J gene TRBJ2-7; 8 nucleotides match TRBD1. This CDR3 has 15 residues. The V segment lost 1 base and the J segment 7 bases; nucleotides outside the gene matches: 9. Germline V gene sequence: CDR1 LGHDT, CDR2 YNNKEL (reference sequence). DNA of the CDR3: TGTGCCAGCAGCCAAGGGAGGACAGGGAACTATGAGCAGTACTTC. It codes for CASSQGRTGNYEQYF.

In the case of this clonotype: The junction departs from the called germline gene at one end, perhaps through a read error. This chain uses TRBV5-1 with TRBJ1-2, with 9 bases aligning to TRBD1. The CDR3 has 13 amino acids. From germline, CDR1 is SGHRS and CDR2 YFSETQ. CDR3 residues: CSSSPGQGYGYTF. The DNA of the CDR3 is TGCTCCAGCAGCCCGGGACAGGGTTATGGCTACACCTTC.

At least ten counts were recorded for this clonotype. In nucleotides, the CDR3 is TGTGCCAGCAGCGTAGACCTAGCGGGACTGGGTGAGCAGTACTTC. This gives the protein CASSVDLAGLGEQYF. The chain recombines TRBV9 with TRBJ2-7, with 9 bases that match TRBD2. The junction had 8 bases not matched to a gene; V was cut back by 0 bases and J by 7 bases. CDR1 is SGDLS, CDR2 YYNGEE, per germline. CDR3 length: 15 amino acids.

This clonotype came up a few times. The CDR3 spells CASSFEFRASGIETQYF. CDR3 bases: TGTGCCAGCAGTTTTGAGTTTCGGGCTAGCGGGATAGAGACCCAGTACTTC. The chain uses TRBV12-3 or TRBV12-4 and TRBJ2-5, with 9 bases fitting TRBD2. The CDR3 runs to 17 residues. V dropped 3 bases and J dropped 4; count of bases not matched to a gene: 12.

There are many counts of this clonotype. The chain has TRBV20-1 and TRBJ2-1; TRBD2 matches at 12 bases. Germline V gene lookup returns CDR1 DFQATT and CDR2 SNEGSKA (reference sequence). The CDR3 has 17 amino acids. V trimming: 0 bases; J trimming: 8 bases; junction bases outside the gene matches: 11. CDR3 protein: CSARDALRLAGVYEQFF. CDR3 DNA sequence: TGCAGTGCTAGAGATGCCCTTCGACTAGCGGGAGTGTATGAGCAGTTCTTC.

V and J are TRBV7-9 and TRBJ2-1; D is uncertain. This CDR3 is built from 15 residues. Germline V CDR1 and CDR2: SEHNR, FQNEAQ (reference sequence). V dropped 2 bases and J dropped 2 bases, with 10 bases sitting between them. The CDR3 region is CASSLIGTPYNEQFF. The CDR3 DNA is TGTGCCAGCAGCTTAATCGGAACTCCCTACAATGAGCAGTTCTTC.

This clonotype has more than one count but fewer than ten. V gene TRBV6-5 combines with J gene TRBJ2-2; TRBD1 might be the D (7 bases). There are 14 residues in the CDR3. Trimming left V 7 bases short and J 4 bases short, with 13 bases between. Per the germline V gene, CDR1 is MNHEY and CDR2 is SVGAGI. The CDR3 DNA is TGTGCCAGCAATTCAGGGGGAGGCACCGGGGAGCTGTTTTTT. This codes for CASNSGGGTGELFF.

This clonotype was recorded only once. This chain joins TRBV6-1 and TRBJ2-5; possible D gene TRBD2, 7 bases. The CDR3 loop spans 14 amino acids. Germline V lookup: CDR1 MNHNS, CDR2 SASEGT. V lost 3 bases to trimming and J lost 5 bases, with 13 bases between them. CDR3 protein: CASSEGGAVETQYF. The CDR3, as DNA: TGTGCCAGCAGTGAGGGGGGGGCCGTCGAGACCCAGTACTTC.

At least ten counts were recorded for this clonotype. The rearrangement links TRBV9 to TRBJ1-2, with a possible D match to TRBD1 (5 bases). The CDR3 loop spans 14 amino acids. Deletions cut 0 bases from V and 7 bases from J, with 13 bases between. The germline V gene encodes CDR1 SGDLS and CDR2 YYNGEE. The CDR3 loop is CASSVEKFGTGYTF. The CDR3 DNA reads as TGTGCCAGCAGCGTAGAGAAGTTCGGGACTGGCTACACCTTC.

The chain links TRBV11-1 to TRBJ2-1, with D maybe TRBD2 (5 bases). V dropped 5 bases and J dropped 0 bases, with 29 bases sitting between them. This CDR3 spans 21 amino acids. Germline-derived CDR1 and CDR2 are SGHAT and FQDESV (reference sequence). The DNA for the CDR3 is TGTGCCAGCAGCCCCCCGGCTAGTTCCTCAGGTCGACTAAGCTCCTACAATGAGCAGTTCTTC. Translation: CASSPPASSSGRLSSYNEQFF.

This clonotype was seen a few times. The DNA for the CDR3 is TGTGCCAGCAGTTACTCTCTCTCCAGGCGGGGAAACACCATATATTTT. It codes for CASSYSLSRRGNTIYF. This chain links TRBV6-5 with TRBJ1-3; D not resolved. CDR3 size: 16 residues. With 0 bases removed from V and 4 bases from J, the gap between germline ends came to 13 bases. Germline CDR1 is MNHEY and CDR2 is SVGAGI.

The chain is built from TRBV20-1 and TRBJ1-5; maybe TRBD1 (5 bases). The V gene lost 3 bases and the J gene lost 6 bases, with 15 bases spanning the gap. Germline V gives CDR1 DFQATT, CDR2 SNEGSKA (reference sequence). This CDR3 has 14 residues. Written as DNA, the CDR3 is TGCAGTGCTAGCCTCCGGGGGGTCGGTCAGCCCCAGCATTTT. It is translated as CSASLRGVGQPQHF.

This clonotype was observed at least ten times. The chain employs TRBV4-3 and TRBJ2-1; D tentatively reads TRBD1 or TRBD2 (5 bases each). V lost 2 bases and J lost 6, with 8 bases in between. The CDR3 extends over 13 amino acids. Looked up from germline, CDR1 is LGHNA and CDR2 is YSLEER. CDR3 nucleotides: TGCGCCAGCAGCCAACAGGGAGTCAATGAGCAGTTCTTC. It codes for CASSQQGVNEQFF.

The rearrangement links TRBV25-1 to TRBJ2-7; no reliable D call. The V gene lost 4 bases and the J gene lost 9 bases, with 10 bases spanning the gap. Germline values: CDR1 MGHDK, CDR2 SYGVNS. The CDR3 spans 11 residues. This chain's CDR3 is CASSGHLGQYF. The CDR3 bases are TGTGCCAGCAGTGGGCACCTCGGGCAGTACTTC.

This clonotype was picked up many times. This rearrangement joins TRBV7-8 to TRBJ2-5, with D possibly TRBD2 on 7 matching bases. There are 15 residues in the CDR3. The V gene lost 2 bases and the J gene lost 4 bases, with 14 bases spanning the gap. The germline gives CDR1 SGHVS, CDR2 FQNEAQ. The CDR3 region is CASSLNRGGLETQYF. DNA of the CDR3: TGTGCCAGCAGCTTAAATAGGGGGGGGCTAGAGACCCAGTACTTC.

This clonotype was found many times. The genes are TRBV7-9 and TRBJ2-2; D gene unclear. This CDR3 is built from 10 residues. Germline lookup yields CDR1 SEHNR and CDR2 FQNEAQ (reference sequence). V dropped 6 bases and J dropped 6 bases, with 2 bases sitting between them. The CDR3 sequence is CASRPGELFF. The CDR3, as DNA: TGTGCCAGCAGGCCCGGGGAGCTGTTTTTT.

This clonotype was seen a handful of times. This chain joins TRBV3-1 and TRBJ1-4, with D uncertain. CDR1 and CDR2 from the germline V gene are LGHDT and YNNKEL (reference sequence). Trimming pared 1 base from V and 5 bases from J, leaving 14 bases between. This CDR3 region has 16 residues. The CDR3 sequence: CASSQGGGRQNEKLFF. The CDR3 coding sequence is TGTGCCAGCAGCCAAGGGGGAGGGCGTCAGAATGAAAAACTGTTTTTT. Drawing the rest from reference TRBV3-1 and TRBJ1-4, the complete variable domain is DTAVSQTPKYLVTQMGNDKSIKCEQNLGHDTMYWYKQDSKKFLKIMFSYNNKELIINETVPNRFSPKSPDKAHLNLHINSLELGDSAVYFCASSQGGGRQNEKLFFGSGTQLSVL.

The chain recombines TRBV20-1 with TRBJ2-3; D is ambiguous. CDR1 and CDR2 from the germline V gene are DFQATT and SNEGSKA (reference sequence). Trimming left V 4 bases short and J 5 bases short, with 16 bases between. The length of the CDR3 is 14 residues. The CDR3 nucleotides are TGCAGTGCTAAGTCGAGGATGACCCAAGATACGCAGTATTTT. Protein: CSAKSRMTQDTQYF.

The chain is built from TRBV28 and TRBJ2-5; 7 bases match TRBD1. J lost 4 bases, V lost 6 bases, and 8 bases had no gene match. The germline V gene has CDR1 MDHEN and CDR2 SYDVKM. The CDR3 runs 14 residues. The DNA of the CDR3 is TGTGCCAGCAGAGCCACAGGGGCTAGAGAGACCCAGTACTTC. Translating it yields CASRATGARETQYF.